This entry features one TCR beta chain sequence. This sample is part of a study of T cell changes during pregnancy in multiple sclerosis. Clones were read by immunoSEQ multiplex PCR, and TCRdb kept only the in-frame ones, dropping some. The sample has 50,000 to 70,000 clones; over 85% are singletons. The CDR3 spans 14 residues. The ends were cut back, 2 bases at V and 3 bases at J, with 11 bases in the middle. Per germline, CDR1 SGHRS and CDR2 YFSETQ. The receptor was derived from a female donor with multiple sclerosis, enrolled in a pregnancy study. The rearrangement uses TRBV5-1 and TRBJ1-2, with D possibly matching TRBD1 (5 bases). This sample comprised peripheral blood, obtained in the second trimester of pregnancy. The CDR3 DNA follows: TGCGCCAGCAGCTTCGGAGGGGAATACTATGGCTACACCTTC. It codes for CASSFGGEYYGYTF.